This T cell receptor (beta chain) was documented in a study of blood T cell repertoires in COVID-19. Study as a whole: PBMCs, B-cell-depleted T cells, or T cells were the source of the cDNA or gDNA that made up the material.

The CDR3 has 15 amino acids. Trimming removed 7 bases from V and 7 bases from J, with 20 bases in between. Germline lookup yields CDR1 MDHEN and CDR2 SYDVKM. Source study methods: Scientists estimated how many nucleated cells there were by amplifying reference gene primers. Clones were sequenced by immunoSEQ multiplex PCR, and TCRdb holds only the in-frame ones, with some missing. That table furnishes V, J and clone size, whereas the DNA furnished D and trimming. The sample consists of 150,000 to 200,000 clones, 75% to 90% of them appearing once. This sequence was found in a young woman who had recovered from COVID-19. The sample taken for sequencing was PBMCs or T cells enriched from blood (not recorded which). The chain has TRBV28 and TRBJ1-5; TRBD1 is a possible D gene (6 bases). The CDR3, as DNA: TGTGCCAGCACTCCCCGGCGGGGGGCCGGACAGCCCCAGCATTTT. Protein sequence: CASTPRRGAGQPQHF. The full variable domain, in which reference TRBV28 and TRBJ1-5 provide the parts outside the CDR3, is DVKVTQSSRYLVKRTGEKVFLECVQDMDHENMFWYRQDPGLGLRLIYFSYDVKMKEKGDIPEGYSVSREKKERFSLILESASTNQTSMYLCASTPRRGAGQPQHFGDGTRLSIL.